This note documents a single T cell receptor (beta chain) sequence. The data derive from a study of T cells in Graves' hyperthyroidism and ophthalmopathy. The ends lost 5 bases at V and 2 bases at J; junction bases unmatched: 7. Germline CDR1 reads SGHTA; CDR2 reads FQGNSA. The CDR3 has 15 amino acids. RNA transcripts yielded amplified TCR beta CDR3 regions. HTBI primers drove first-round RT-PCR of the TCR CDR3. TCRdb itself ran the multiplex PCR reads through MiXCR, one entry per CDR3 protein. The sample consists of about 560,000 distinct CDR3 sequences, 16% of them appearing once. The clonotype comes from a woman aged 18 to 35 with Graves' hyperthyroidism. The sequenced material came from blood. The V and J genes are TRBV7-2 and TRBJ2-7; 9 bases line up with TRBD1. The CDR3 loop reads CASSADRGFPYEQYF. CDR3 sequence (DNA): TGTGCCAGCAGCGCCGACAGGGGGTTCCCCTACGAGCAGTACTTC.